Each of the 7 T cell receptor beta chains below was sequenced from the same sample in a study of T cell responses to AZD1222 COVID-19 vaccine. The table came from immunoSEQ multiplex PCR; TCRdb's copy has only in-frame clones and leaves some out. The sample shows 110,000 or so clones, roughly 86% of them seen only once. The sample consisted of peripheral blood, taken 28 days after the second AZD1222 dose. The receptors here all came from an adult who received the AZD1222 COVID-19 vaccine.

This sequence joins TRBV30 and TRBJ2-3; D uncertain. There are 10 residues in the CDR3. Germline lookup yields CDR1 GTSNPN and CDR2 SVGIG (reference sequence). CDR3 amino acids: CAADTDTQYF. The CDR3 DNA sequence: TGTGCTGCTGACACAGATACGCAGTATTTT. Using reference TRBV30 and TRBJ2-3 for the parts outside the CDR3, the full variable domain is SQTIHQWPATLVQPVGSPLSLECTVEGTSNPNLYWYRQAAGRGLQLLFYSVGIGQISSEVPQNLSASRPQDRQFILSSKKLLLSDSGFYLCAADTDTQYFGPGTRLTVL.

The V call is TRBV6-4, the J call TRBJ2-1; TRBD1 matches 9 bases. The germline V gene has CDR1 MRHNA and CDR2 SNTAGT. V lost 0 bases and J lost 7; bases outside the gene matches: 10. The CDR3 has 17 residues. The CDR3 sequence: CASSDSSPGQGRNEQFF. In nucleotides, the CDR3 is TGTGCCAGCAGTGACTCATCCCCGGGACAGGGTCGGAATGAGCAGTTCTTC.

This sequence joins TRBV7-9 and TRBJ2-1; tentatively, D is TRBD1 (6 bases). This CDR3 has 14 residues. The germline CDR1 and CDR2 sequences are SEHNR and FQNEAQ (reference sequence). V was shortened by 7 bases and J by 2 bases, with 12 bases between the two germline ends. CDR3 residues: CASIPGTPYNEQFF. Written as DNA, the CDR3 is TGTGCCAGCATCCCCGGGACACCCTACAATGAGCAGTTCTTC.

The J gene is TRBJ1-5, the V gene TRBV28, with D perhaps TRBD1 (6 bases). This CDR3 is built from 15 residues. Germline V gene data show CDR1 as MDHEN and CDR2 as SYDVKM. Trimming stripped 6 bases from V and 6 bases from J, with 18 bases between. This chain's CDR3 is CASRAGTPRGQPQHF. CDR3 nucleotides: TGTGCCAGCAGGGCCGGGACACCCAGGGGTCAGCCCCAGCATTTT.

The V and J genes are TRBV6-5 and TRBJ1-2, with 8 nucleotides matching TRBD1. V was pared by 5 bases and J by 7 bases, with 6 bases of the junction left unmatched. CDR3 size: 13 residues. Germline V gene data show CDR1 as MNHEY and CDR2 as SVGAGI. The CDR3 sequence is CASSNDRGSGYTF. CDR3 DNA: TGTGCCAGCAGTAACGACAGGGGCTCTGGCTACACCTTC.

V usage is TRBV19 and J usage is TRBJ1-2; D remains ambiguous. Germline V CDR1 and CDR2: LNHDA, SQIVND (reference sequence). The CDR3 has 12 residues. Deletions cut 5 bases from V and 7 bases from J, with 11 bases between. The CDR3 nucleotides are TGTGCCAGTAGTTATGGGTCCCTTGGCTACACCTTC. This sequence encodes CASSYGSLGYTF.

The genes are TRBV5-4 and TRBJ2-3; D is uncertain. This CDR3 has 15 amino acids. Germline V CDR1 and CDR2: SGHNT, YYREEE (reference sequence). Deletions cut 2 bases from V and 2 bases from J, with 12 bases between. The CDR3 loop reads CASSFSNAITDTQYF. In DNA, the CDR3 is TGTGCCAGCAGCTTTTCTAACGCGATCACAGATACGCAGTATTTT.